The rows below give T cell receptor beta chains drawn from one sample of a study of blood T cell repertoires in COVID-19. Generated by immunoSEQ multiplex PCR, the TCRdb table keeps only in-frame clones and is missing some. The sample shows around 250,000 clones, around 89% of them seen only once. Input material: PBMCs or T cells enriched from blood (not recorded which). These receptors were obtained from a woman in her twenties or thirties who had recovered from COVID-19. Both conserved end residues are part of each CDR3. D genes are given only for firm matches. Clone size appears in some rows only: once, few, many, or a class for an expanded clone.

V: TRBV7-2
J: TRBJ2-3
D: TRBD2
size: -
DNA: TGTGCCAGCAGCTTTTTCCCTAGCGGGTCTGTTGGTACGCAGTATTTT
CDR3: CASSFFPSGSVGTQYF

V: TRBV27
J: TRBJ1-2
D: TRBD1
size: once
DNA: TGTGCCAGCAGTTTAGGACAGGGTAGGGAGGATGGCTACACCTTC
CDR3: CASSLGQGREDGYTF

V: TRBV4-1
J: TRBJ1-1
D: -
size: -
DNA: TGCGCCAGCAGCCAAGGCAGGGGCACTGAAGCTTTCTTT
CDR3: CASSQGRGTEAFF

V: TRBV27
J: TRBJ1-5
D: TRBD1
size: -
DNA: TGTGCCAGCAGTTCCTGGGGTGGGACAGGGGTTCAGCCCCAGCATTTT
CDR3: CASSSWGGTGVQPQHF

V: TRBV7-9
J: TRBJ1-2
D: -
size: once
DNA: TGTGCCAGCAGCAGCCCGACAAGAGACTATGGCTACACCTTC
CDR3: CASSSPTRDYGYTF

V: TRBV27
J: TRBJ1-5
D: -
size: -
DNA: TGTGCCAGCAGCCTCCAGTCTAGCAATCAGCCCCAGCATTTT
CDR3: CASSLQSSNQPQHF

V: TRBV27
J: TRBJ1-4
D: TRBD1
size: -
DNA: TGTGCCAGCAGGCCGGACAGGGGGCAGACTAATGAAAAACTGTTTTTT
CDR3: CASRPDRGQTNEKLFF

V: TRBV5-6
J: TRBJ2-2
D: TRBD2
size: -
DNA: TGTGCCAGCAGTCGTGGACTAGCGGACGTTTCGAACACCGGGGAGCTGTTTTTT
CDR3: CASSRGLADVSNTGELFF

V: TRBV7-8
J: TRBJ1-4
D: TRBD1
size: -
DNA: TGTGCCAGCAGCTTGGACAGGGTAACCGAAAAACTGTTTTTT
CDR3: CASSLDRVTEKLFF

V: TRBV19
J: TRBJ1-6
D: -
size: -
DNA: TGTGCCAGTAGTCCCCGCCGGGCGGGGGAAGATTCACCCCTCCACTTT
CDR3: CASSPRRAGEDSPLHF

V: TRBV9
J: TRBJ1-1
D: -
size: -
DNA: TGTGCCAGCAGCGTAGGTTGGGGAGACCTAACTGAAGCTTTCTTT
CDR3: CASSVGWGDLTEAFF

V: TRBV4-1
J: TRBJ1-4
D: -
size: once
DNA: TGCGCCAGCAGCCAGGGGGGGGAAGCTAATGAAAAACTGTTTTTT
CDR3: CASSQGGEANEKLFF

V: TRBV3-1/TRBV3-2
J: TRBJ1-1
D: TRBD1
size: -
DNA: TGTGCCAGCAGCCAAGGGGCAGGGGGCATTCTGATTGAAGCTTTCTTT
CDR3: CASSQGAGGILIEAFF

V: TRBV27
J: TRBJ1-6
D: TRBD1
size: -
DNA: TGTGCCAGCAGGCTGACCGGGACAGGGGCTTCACCCCTCCACTTT
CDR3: CASRLTGTGASPLHF

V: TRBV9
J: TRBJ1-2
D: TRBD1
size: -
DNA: TGTGCCAGCAGCGCGCCTCCTGGGACAGCCGATTCTAACTATGGCTACACCTTC
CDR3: CASSAPPGTADSNYGYTF

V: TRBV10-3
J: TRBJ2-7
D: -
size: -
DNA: TGTGCCATCAGTGAGTCAAGGGGCGCAAACTACGAGCAGTACTTC
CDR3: CAISESRGANYEQYF

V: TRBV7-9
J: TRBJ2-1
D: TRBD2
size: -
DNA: TGTGCCAGCAGCTCCCCTATTGAGGGAGCGGGAGTGCAGCAGTTCTTC
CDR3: CASSSPIEGAGVQQFF

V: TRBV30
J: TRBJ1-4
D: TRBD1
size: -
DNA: TGTGCCTGGAGTGACCCCTACCAGGGGGCCGGTGAAAAACTGTTTTTT
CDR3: CAWSDPYQGAGEKLFF

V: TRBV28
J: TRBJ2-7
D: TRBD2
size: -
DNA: TGTGCCAGCAGTCCACGGGGGGGAGATCTCTACGAGCAGTACTTC
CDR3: CASSPRGGDLYEQYF

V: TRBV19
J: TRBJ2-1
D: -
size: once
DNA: TGTGCCAGTAGCCTCCGAGACAGGGATCCGGGAGGGCCTTACAATGAGCAGTTCTTC
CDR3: CASSLRDRDPGGPYNEQFF

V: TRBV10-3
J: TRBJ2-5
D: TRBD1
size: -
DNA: TGTGCCATCAGTGAGGGACAGGGATCGGAGACCCAGTACTTC
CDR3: CAISEGQGSETQYF

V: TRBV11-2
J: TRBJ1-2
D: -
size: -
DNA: TGTGCCAGCAGCTTAGACGCAGGGTATGGCTACACCTTC
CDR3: CASSLDAGYGYTF

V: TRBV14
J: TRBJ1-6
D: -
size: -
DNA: TGTGCCAGCAGCCAAACCGGGACACCCTATAATTCACCCCTCCACTTT
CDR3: CASSQTGTPYNSPLHF

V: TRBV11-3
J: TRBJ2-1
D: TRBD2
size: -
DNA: TGTGCCAGCAGCTTAGATCGGGGGGGGATTTCCTACAATGAGCAGTTCTTC
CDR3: CASSLDRGGISYNEQFF

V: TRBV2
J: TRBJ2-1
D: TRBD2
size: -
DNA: TGTGCCAGCAGGGGGACTAGCGGGCCTTCCTACAATGAGCAGTTCTTC
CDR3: CASRGTSGPSYNEQFF

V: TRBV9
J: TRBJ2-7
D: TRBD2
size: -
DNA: TGTGCCAGTGCTAGCGGGAGTAACTCGTACGAGCAGTACTTC
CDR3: CASASGSNSYEQYF

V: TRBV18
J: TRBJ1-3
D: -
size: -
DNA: TGTGCCAGCTCACCAGGACAGCCGAGCTCTGGAAACACCATATATTTT
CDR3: CASSPGQPSSGNTIYF

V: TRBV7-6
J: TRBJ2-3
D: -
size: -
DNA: TGTGCCAGCAGCTTACGGGGGGCTGAAGATACGCAGTATTTT
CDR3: CASSLRGAEDTQYF

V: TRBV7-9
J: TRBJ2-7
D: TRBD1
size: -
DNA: TGTGCCAGCAGCTTAAGGGACAGGGGGCACGAGCAGTACTTC
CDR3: CASSLRDRGHEQYF

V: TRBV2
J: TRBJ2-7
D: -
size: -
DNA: TGTGCCAGCAGTGATCGTCACGGGTACGAGCAGTACTTC
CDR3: CASSDRHGYEQYF

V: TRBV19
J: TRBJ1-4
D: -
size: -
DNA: TGTGCCAGTAGTATGGGGCGACGGCATGAAAAACTGTTTTTT
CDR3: CASSMGRRHEKLFF

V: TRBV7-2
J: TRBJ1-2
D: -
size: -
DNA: TGTGCCAGCAGCCAGAGGGGGGGGGCGCAGTCGGGCTACACCTTC
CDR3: CASSQRGGAQSGYTF

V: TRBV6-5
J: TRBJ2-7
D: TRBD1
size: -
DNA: TGTGCCAGCAGTCCAGGGACAGCGTCCTACGAGCAGTACTTC
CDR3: CASSPGTASYEQYF

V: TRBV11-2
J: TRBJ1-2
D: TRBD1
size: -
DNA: TGTGCCAGCAGCCCTCTAAACGTAAAGGGGGCCTATGGCTACACCTTC
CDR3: CASSPLNVKGAYGYTF

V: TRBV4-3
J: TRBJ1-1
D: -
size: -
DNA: TGCGCCAGCAGCCAATCTCAAGGGAGGGTGAACACTGAAGCTTTCTTT
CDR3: CASSQSQGRVNTEAFF

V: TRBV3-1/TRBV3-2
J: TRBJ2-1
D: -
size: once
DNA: TGTGCCAGCAGCCAAAACCCCGGGAGCAACAATGAGCAGTTCTTC
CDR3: CASSQNPGSNNEQFF

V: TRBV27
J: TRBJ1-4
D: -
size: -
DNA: TGTGCCAGCAGTTTCCCACCCGTGTTGGGGAGGGCCGACCAAGCTGAAAAACTGTTTTTT
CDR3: CASSFPPVLGRADQAEKLFF

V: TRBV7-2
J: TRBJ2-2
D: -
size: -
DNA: TGTGCCAGCAGCTTAGCCGACATAGGGGAGCTGTTTTTT
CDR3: CASSLADIGELFF

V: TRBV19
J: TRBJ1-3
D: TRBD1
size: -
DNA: TGTGCCAGTAATCAGGGGGCTGGAAACACCATATATTTT
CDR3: CASNQGAGNTIYF

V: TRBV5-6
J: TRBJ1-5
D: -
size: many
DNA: TGTGCCAGCAGCCGGGGACTACACCCCAATCAGCCCCAGCATTTT
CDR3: CASSRGLHPNQPQHF

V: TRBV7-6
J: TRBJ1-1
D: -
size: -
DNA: TGTGCCAGCAGCTTACCGAAGAAGGGGGGGACCGGGCTCCCTGAAGCTTTCTTT
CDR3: CASSLPKKGGTGLPEAFF

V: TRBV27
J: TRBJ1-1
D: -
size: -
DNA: TGTGCCAGCAGCCCCTCTTCGCGGAACACTGAAGCTTTCTTT
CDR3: CASSPSSRNTEAFF

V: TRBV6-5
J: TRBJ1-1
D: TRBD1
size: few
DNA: TGTGCCAGCAGGGGGACAGTTAACACTGAAGCTTTCTTT
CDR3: CASRGTVNTEAFF

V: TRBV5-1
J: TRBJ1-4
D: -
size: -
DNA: TGCGCCAGCAGCTTGGACCCGGGAGGGTTTAATGAAAAACTGTTTTTT
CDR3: CASSLDPGGFNEKLFF

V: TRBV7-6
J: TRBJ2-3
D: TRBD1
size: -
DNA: TGTGCCAGCAGCTTAACGGACAGGGTTTATAGCACAGATACGCAGTATTTT
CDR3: CASSLTDRVYSTDTQYF

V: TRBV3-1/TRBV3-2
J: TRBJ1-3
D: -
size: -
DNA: TGTGCCAGCAGCCATGGGGACAAAGGAATTGAAAACACCATATATTTT
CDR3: CASSHGDKGIENTIYF

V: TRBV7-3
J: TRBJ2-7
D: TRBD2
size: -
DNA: TGTGCCAGCAGCCTTGGGGGGGACGGATTCTACGAGCAGTACTTC
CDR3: CASSLGGDGFYEQYF

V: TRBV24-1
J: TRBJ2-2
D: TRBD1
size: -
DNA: TGTGCCACCAGGACAGGGGGCGATAACACCGGGGAGCTGTTTTTT
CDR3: CATRTGGDNTGELFF

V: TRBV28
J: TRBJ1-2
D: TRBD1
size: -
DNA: TGTGCCAGCAGAGTAGACAGGGTCCCTAACTATGGCTACACCTTC
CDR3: CASRVDRVPNYGYTF

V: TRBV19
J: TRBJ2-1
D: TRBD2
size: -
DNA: TGTGCCTCAAGGTCGAATGGGGGTAGCGGGAGTCGCAATGAGCAGTTCTTC
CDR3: CASRSNGGSGSRNEQFF

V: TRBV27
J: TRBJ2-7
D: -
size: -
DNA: TGTGCCACTTCCTTTCAGGTAAACTCCTACGAGCAGTACTTC
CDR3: CATSFQVNSYEQYF

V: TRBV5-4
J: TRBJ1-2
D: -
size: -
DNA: TGTGCCAGCAGCGATGGTGGACAGTTCTATGGCTACACCTTC
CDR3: CASSDGGQFYGYTF

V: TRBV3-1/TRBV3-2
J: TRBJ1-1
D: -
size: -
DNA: TGTGCCAGCAGCCCCATGGTTAAGGGGATCAACACTGAAGCTTTCTTT
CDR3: CASSPMVKGINTEAFF

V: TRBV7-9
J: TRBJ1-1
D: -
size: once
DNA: TGTGCCAGCAGCTTAGCATCCTTAGCAAACGAAGCTTTCTTT
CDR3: CASSLASLANEAFF

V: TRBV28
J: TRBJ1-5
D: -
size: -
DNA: TGTGCCAGCAGCTTAACAGGGAGCAATCAGCCCCAGCATTTT
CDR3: CASSLTGSNQPQHF

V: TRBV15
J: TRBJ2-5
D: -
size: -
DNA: TGTGCCACCAGGGAGGGGGGGGTCGAGACCCAGTACTTC
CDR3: CATREGGVETQYF

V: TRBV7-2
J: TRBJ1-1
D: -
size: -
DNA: TGTGCCAGCAGCCCCGCGAACGGTGGTGTGAACACTGAAGCTTTCTTT
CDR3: CASSPANGGVNTEAFF